Listed below are T cell receptor beta chains from one sample, sequenced in a study of blood T cells in healthy people across ages. TCRdb passed the 5' RACE reads through MiXCR, listing each CDR3 protein once. Of 650,000 to 900,000 distinct CDR3 sequences in the sample, about 62% were seen once. Sequencing used blood. All receptors derive from a man aged 25 to 45 in good health. CDR3s include the opening cysteine and the closing phenylalanine or tryptophan. A D gene is named only where the DNA matches it firmly. The size entry is marked missing in some rows and otherwise reads once, few, many or a size class.

CDR3aa	CDR3nt	v_gene	abundance	j_gene	len	d_gene
CASSLALGRGQETQYF	TGTGCCAGCAGCTTGGCATTGGGTCGGGGTCAAGAGACCCAGTACTTC	TRBV7-2	NA	TRBJ2-5	16	NA
CASSQDLTGRQETQYF	TGTGCCAGCAGCCAAGACCTAACCGGGAGACAAGAGACCCAGTACTTC	TRBV3-1	NA	TRBJ2-5	16	NA
CASSADNTDTQYF	TGTGCCAGCAGCGCCGACAACACGGATACGCAGTATTTT	TRBV7-2	few	TRBJ2-3	13	NA
CSVSLGVSEQYF	TGCAGCGTTTCATTGGGTGTCAGCGAGCAGTACTTC	TRBV29-1	many	TRBJ2-7	12	NA
CASGLDTSYNEQFF	TGTGCTAGTGGTTTGGACACCTCCTACAATGAGCAGTTCTTC	TRBV12-5	few	TRBJ2-1	14	NA
CASSLESSTASTALHF	TGTGCCAGCAGCTTAGAATCTTCAACGGCGTCTACGGCCCTCCACTTT	TRBV7-6	NA	TRBJ1-6	16	NA
CASSQEGEGSGLNEQFF	TGTGCCAGCAGCCAAGAAGGGGAGGGAAGCGGGTTAAATGAGCAGTTCTTC	TRBV4-2	NA	TRBJ2-1	17	TRBD2
CASSFDQGGLETQYF	TGTGCCAGCAGCTTCGACCAGGGCGGTTTGGAGACCCAGTACTTC	TRBV7-2	NA	TRBJ2-5	15	NA
CASSLHENYNEQFF	TGCGCCAGCAGCCTCCACGAGAATTACAATGAGCAGTTCTTC	TRBV4-3	NA	TRBJ2-1	14	NA
CASSLAMVTKNIQYF	TGTGCCAGCAGTTTAGCCATGGTCACCAAAAACATTCAGTACTTC	TRBV12-3/TRBV12-4	once	TRBJ2-4	15	NA
CASSQFQGAYEQYF	TGCGCCAGCAGCCAATTCCAGGGGGCCTACGAGCAGTACTTC	TRBV4-3	NA	TRBJ2-7	14	TRBD1
CASNQDFLQDNGYTF	TGTGCCAGCAACCAAGATTTCCTACAGGACAATGGCTACACCTTC	TRBV14	once	TRBJ1-2	15	NA
CASSFRVAVGTDTQYF	TGTGCCAGCAGTTTCAGGGTAGCGGTGGGTACAGATACGCAGTATTTT	TRBV12-3/TRBV12-4	NA	TRBJ2-3	16	NA
CASSCLAGEQYF	TGTGCCAGCAGTTGTTTAGCGGGCGAGCAGTACTTC	TRBV6-2/TRBV6-3	NA	TRBJ2-7	12	TRBD2